The 8 T cell receptor beta chains below all came from one sample that was sequenced in a study of blood T cell repertoires in COVID-19. TCRdb keeps only in-frame clones here, not all; method: immunoSEQ multiplex PCR. Here the sample spans about 260,000 clones, roughly 80% being singletons. The sequenced sample consisted of PBMCs or T cells enriched from blood (not recorded which). The source of these receptors is a man aged 25-45 years with acute COVID-19.

This clone was picked up a small number of times. This chain joins TRBV6-6 and TRBJ2-7; the match to TRBD1 covers 9 bases. The junction had 6 bases not matched to a gene; V was cut back by 6 bases and J by 9 bases. Looked up from germline, CDR1 is MNHNY and CDR2 is SVGAGI (reference sequence). The CDR3 has 12 residues. The CDR3 region is CASRGQGGWQYV. The CDR3 coding sequence is TGTGCCAGCAGGGGACAGGGTGGTTGGCAGTACGTC.

This clone was recorded once. The rearrangement links TRBV19 to TRBJ2-7; D possibly corresponds to TRBD2 (7 bases). The length of the CDR3 is 12 residues. In germline, CDR1 is LNHDA, CDR2 SQIVND (reference sequence). The germline V and J ends were trimmed by 4 bases and 4 bases, with 8 bases remaining between them. CDR3 bases: TGTGCCAGTAGTAAGGGGGGGTACGAGCAGTACGTC. Translation gives CASSKGGYEQYV.

The rearrangement links TRBV5-6 to TRBJ2-7; 9 bases fit TRBD2. Germline CDR1 and CDR2: SGHDT and YYEEEE. The junction had 5 bases not matched to a gene; V was cut back by 1 base and J by 0 bases. The CDR3 has 16 amino acids. The CDR3 loop reads CASSLRSSGTSYEQYV. The CDR3 nucleotides read TGTGCCAGCAGCTTGAGGTCTAGCGGGACCTCCTACGAGCAGTACGTC.

The CDR3 here is CATLGGVNTEAFF. The DNA of the CDR3 is TGTGCCACCCTCGGAGGGGTAAACACTGAAGCTTTCTTT. The V call is TRBV28, the J call TRBJ1-1; tentatively, D is TRBD1 (5 bases). The CDR3 covers 13 residues. Trimming shortened V by 10 bases and J by 2 bases, and 14 bases separated the two germline ends. Looked up from germline, CDR1 is MDHEN and CDR2 is SYDVKM.

The chain combines TRBV7-2 with TRBJ1-5; no clear D gene. Germline V CDR1 and CDR2: SGHTA, FQGNSA. This CDR3 contains 15 residues. The V end was cut by 1 base, the J end by 3 bases, with 10 bases between. CDR3 DNA: TGTGCCAGCAGCTTAGTTCAGGCAGTCAATCAGCCCCAGCATTTT. Amino acids: CASSLVQAVNQPQHF.

This clone showed up just a few times. CDR3 nucleotides: TGTGCCAGCAGTACGTTGGAACAGGGGCGATCGAACACCGGGGAGCTGTTTTTT. This sequence encodes CASSTLEQGRSNTGELFF. The chain employs TRBV5-5 and TRBJ2-2; TRBD1 matches 7 bases. Trimming removed 5 bases from V and 0 bases from J; junction bases left unmatched: 13. The CDR3 covers 18 residues. Germline CDR1 and CDR2: SGHKS and YYEKEE (reference sequence).

The rearrangement links TRBV5-4 to TRBJ1-2; D is unresolved. The CDR3 is 16 amino acids. Trimming left V 4 bases short and J 8 bases short, with 24 bases between. Germline CDR1 SGHNT, CDR2 YYREEE (reference sequence). The CDR3 nucleotides read TGTGCCAGCAGCCCCACCTCGACCGGGCCCCGAGGGGGCTACACCTTC. Protein sequence: CASSPTSTGPRGGYTF.

The chain is built from TRBV7-3 and TRBJ2-1; 10 positions match TRBD2. The CDR3 is 15 amino acids. The germline gives CDR1 SGHTA, CDR2 FQGTGA. V shed 5 bases, J shed 3 bases, and the junction held 4 bases outside the gene matches. CDR3 sequence: CASSPIAGGYNEQFF. Here the CDR3 DNA reads TGTGCCAGCAGCCCGATAGCGGGAGGCTACAATGAGCAGTTCTTC. Combining the CDR3 with reference TRBV7-3 and TRBJ2-1 gives the whole variable domain GAGVSQTPSNKVTEKGKYVELRCDPISGHTALYWYRQSLGQGPEFLIYFQGTGAADDSGLPNDRFFAVRPEGSVSTLKIQRTERGDSAVYLCASSPIAGGYNEQFFGPGTRLTVL.